The entry that follows covers one T cell receptor beta chain sequence. No antigen is known for it. Germline V gene lookup returns CDR1 MNHNS and CDR2 SASEGT. This CDR3 comprises 15 residues. The sample originates from a study of T cells expressing NK-cell markers. Study at large: The authors sequenced eight donors, of whom seven were HCMV-seropositive and one was seronegative.

UMIs were included in TCR beta cDNA generated by 5'RACE template switching. From the 5' RACE reads, TCRdb lists one entry per CDR3 protein and no DNA. The table lists a few hundred thousand distinct CDR3 sequences. General observations from the study: In a group of five to seven donors, dominant NKG2C+ clonotypes represented about 1.0-8% of CD8+ T cells.

The V and J genes are TRBV6-1 and TRBJ2-7; TCRdb designates TRBD1, a call that cannot be tested without DNA. The sample was blood T cells: a sorted CD56 or NKG2C T cell subset, CD4+ or CD8+ T cells, or bulk PBMC T cells (not recorded which). This sequence was found in a man younger than 30 in good health. CDR3: CASIGLVEDSYEQYF.